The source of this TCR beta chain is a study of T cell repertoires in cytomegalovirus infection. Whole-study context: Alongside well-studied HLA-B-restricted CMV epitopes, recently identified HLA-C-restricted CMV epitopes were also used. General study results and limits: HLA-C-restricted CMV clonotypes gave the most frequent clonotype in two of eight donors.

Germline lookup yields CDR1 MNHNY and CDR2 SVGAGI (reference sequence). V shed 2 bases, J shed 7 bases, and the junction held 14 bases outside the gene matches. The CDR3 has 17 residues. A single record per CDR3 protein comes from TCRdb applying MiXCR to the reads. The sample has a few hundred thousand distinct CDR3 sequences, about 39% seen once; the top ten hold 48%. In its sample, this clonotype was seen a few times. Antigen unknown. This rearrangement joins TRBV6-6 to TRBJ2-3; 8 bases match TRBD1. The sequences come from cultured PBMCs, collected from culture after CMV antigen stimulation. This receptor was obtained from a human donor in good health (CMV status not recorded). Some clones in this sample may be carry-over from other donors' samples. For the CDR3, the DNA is TGTGCCAGCAGTTACGTGGTGGGCAGGGGGCAGACGTATACGCAGTATTTT. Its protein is CASSYVVGRGQTYTQYF.